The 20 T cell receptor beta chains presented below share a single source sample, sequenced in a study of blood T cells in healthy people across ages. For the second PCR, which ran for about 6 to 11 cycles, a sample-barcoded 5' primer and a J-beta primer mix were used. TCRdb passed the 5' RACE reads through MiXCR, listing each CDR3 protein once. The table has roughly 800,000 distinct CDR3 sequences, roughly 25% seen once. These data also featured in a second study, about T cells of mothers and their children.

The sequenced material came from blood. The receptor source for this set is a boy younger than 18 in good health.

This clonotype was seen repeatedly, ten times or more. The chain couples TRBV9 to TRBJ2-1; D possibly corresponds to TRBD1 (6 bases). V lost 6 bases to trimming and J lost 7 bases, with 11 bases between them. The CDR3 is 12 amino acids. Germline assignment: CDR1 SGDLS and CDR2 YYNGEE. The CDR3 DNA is TGTGCCAGCACGCCCCAGGGGAATGAGCAGTTCTTC. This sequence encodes CASTPQGNEQFF.

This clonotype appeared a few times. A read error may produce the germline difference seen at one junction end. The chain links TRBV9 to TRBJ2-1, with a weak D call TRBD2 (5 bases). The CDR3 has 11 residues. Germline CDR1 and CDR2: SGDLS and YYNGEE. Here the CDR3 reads CASSVGPRLAF. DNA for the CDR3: TGTGCCAGCAGCGTGGGTCCTAGGCTAGCCTTC. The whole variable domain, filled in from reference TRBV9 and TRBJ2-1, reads DSGVTQTPKHLITATGQRVTLRCSPRSGDLSVYWYQQSLDQGLQFLIQYYNGEERAKGNILERFSAQQFPDLHSELNLSSLELGDSALYFCASSVGPRLAFGPGTRLTVL.

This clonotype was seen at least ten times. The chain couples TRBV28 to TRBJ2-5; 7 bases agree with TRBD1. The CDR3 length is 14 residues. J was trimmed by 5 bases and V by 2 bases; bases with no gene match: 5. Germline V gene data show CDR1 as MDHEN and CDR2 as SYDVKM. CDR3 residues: CASSLQQGYETQYF. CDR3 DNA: TGTGCCAGCAGTTTACAACAGGGGTACGAGACCCAGTACTTC.

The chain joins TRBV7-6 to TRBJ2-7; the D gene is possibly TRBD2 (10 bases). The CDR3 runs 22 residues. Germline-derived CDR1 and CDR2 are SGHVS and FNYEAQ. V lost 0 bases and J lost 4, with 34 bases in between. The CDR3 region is CASSLAPLGQGQRTSGAYEQYF. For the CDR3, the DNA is TGTGCCAGCAGCTTAGCGCCCTTGGGACAGGGCCAACGGACTAGCGGAGCTTACGAGCAGTACTTC.

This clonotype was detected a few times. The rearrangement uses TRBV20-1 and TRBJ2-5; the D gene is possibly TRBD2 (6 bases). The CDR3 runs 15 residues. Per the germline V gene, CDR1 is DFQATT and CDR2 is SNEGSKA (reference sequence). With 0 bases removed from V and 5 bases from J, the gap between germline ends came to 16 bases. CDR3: CSARDLASAGETQYF. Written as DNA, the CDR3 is TGCAGTGCTAGAGACCTAGCGTCGGCAGGGGAGACCCAGTACTTC.

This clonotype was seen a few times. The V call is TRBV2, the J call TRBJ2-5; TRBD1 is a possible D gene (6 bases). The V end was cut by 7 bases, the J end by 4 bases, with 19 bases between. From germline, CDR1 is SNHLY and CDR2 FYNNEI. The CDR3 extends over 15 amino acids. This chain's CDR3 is CASNPDRLSSETQYF. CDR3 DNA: TGTGCCAGCAACCCTGACAGGTTGAGTTCAGAGACCCAGTACTTC.

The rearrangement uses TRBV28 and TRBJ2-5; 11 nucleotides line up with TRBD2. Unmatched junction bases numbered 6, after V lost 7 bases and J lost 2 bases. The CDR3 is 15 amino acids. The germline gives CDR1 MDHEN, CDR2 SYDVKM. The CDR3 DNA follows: TGTGCCAGCAACCTAGCGGGGGGAGGACAAGAGACCCAGTACTTC. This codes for CASNLAGGGQETQYF.

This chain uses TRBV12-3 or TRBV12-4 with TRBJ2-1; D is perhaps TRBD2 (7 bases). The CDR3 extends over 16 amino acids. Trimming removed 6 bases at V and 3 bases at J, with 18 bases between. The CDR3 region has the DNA TGTGCCAGCAGCCCCTGGGGGGGGCGAAACTACAATGAGCAGTTCTTC. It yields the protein CASSPWGGRNYNEQFF.

CDR3 sequence reads: CSVEDRGLDEQYF. The CDR3 DNA follows: TGCAGCGTTGAGGACAGGGGGCTGGACGAGCAGTACTTC. V and J are TRBV29-1 and TRBJ2-7; TRBD1 matches at 11 bases. This CDR3 has 13 residues. The J segment lost 5 bases and the V segment lost 3 bases, leaving 3 bases of the junction unmatched. Germline V gene lookup returns CDR1 SQVTM and CDR2 ANQGSEA.

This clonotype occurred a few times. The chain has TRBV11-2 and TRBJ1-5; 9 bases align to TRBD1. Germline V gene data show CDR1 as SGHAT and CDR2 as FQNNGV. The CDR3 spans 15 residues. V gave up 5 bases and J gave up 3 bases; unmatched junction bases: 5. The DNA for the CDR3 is TGTGCCAGCAGCGAGGGACAGGGCAACAATCAGCCCCAGCATTTT. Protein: CASSEGQGNNQPQHF.

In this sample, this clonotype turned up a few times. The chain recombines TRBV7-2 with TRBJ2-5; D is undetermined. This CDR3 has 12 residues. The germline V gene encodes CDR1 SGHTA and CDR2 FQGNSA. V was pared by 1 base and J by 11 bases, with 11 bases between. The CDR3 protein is CASSLDRRGQYF. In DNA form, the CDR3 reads TGTGCCAGCAGCTTAGACAGACGTGGGCAGTACTTC. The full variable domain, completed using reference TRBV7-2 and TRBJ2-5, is GAGVSQSPSNKVTEKGKDVELRCDPISGHTALYWYRQSLGQGLEFLIYFQGNSAPDKSGLPSDRFSAERTGGSVSTLTIQRTQQEDSAVYLCASSLDRRGQYFGPGTRLLVL.

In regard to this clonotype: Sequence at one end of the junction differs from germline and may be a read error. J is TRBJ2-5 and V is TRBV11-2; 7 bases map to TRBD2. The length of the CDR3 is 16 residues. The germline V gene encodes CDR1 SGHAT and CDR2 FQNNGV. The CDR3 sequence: CANSLRGGPSPETQYF. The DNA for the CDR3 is TGTGCCAACAGCTTGCGGGGAGGGCCGAGTCCGGAGACCCAGTACTTC.

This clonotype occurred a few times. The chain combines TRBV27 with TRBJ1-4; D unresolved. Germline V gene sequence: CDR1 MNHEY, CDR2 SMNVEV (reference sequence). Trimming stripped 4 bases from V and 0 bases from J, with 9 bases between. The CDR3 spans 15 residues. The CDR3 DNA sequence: TGTGCCAGCAGTTCTAGGCTTTCAACTAATGAAAAACTGTTTTTT. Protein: CASSSRLSTNEKLFF.

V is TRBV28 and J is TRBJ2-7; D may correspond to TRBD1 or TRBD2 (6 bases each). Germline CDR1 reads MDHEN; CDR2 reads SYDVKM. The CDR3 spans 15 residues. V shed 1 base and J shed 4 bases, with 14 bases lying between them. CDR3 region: CASSLLGGTLYEQYF. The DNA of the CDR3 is TGTGCCAGCAGTTTATTAGGGGGGACTTTGTACGAGCAGTACTTC. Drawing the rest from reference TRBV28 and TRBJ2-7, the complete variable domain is DVKVTQSSRYLVKRTGEKVFLECVQDMDHENMFWYRQDPGLGLRLIYFSYDVKMKEKGDIPEGYSVSREKKERFSLILESASTNQTSMYLCASSLLGGTLYEQYFGPGTRLTVT.

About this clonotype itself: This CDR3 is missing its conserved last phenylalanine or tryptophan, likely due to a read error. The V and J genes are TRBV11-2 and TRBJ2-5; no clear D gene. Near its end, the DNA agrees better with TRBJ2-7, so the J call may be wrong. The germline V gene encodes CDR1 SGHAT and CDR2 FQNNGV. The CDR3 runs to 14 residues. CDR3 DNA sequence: TGTGCCAGCAGCGAGCAATGGCCGACCTACGAGCAGTACCTC. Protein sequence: CASSEQWPTYEQYL.

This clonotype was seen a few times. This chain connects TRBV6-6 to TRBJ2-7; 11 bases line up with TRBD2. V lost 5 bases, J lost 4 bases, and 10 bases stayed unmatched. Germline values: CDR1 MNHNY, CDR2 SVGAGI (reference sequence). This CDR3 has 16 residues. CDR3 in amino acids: CASSPSLGLADYEQYF. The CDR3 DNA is TGTGCCAGCAGTCCAAGCTTGGGACTAGCGGATTACGAGCAGTACTTC.

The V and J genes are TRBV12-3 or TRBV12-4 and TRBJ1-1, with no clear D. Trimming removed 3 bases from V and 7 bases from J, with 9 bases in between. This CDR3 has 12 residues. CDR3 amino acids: CASSLPHGEAFF. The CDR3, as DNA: TGTGCCAGCAGTTTGCCCCACGGTGAAGCTTTCTTT.

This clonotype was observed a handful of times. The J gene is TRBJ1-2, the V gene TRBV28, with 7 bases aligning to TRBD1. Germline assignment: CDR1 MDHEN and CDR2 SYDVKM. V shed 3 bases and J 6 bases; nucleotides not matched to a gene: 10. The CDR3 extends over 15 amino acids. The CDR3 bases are TGTGCCAGCAGTTTGCGCGAAGGGGGCTTGGATGGCTACACCTTC. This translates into CASSLREGGLDGYTF.

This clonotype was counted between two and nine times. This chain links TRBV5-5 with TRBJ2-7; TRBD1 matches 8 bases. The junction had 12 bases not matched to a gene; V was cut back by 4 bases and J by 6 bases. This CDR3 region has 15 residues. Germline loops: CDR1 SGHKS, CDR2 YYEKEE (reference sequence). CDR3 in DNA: TGTGCCAGCAGCATAACCGGGACAGGACTCCGCGAGCAGTACTTC. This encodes CASSITGTGLREQYF. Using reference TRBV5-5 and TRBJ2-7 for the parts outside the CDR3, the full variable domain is DAGVTQSPTHLIKTRGQQVTLRCSPISGHKSVSWYQQVLGQGPQFIFQYYEKEERGRGNFPDRFSARQFPNYSSELNVNALLLGDSALYLCASSITGTGLREQYFGPGTRLTVT.

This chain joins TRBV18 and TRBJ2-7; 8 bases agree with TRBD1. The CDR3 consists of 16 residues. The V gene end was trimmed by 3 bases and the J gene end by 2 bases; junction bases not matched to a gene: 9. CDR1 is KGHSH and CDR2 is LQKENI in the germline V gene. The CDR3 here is CASSPTGTGGTYEQYF. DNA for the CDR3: TGTGCCAGCTCACCTACGGGGACAGGAGGAACCTACGAGCAGTACTTC.